This is a list of T cell receptor beta chains from one sample in a study of Ad26.COV2.S vaccination and SARS-CoV-2 variants. Using immunoSEQ multiplex PCR, the repertoire was profiled, and TCRdb retains in-frame clones only, with some absent. The sample shows under 550,000 clones, approximately 92% of them seen only once. Material: peripheral blood, obtained in a trial of Ad26.COV2.S vaccine versus placebo. The receptor set was obtained from a person between 18 and 65 years old who received the Ad26.COV2.S COVID-19 vaccine or a placebo. The CDR3 runs from the conserved cysteine through the conserved F or W. The D gene is left open where the match is weak. For some rows the clone size is stated as once, few or many, or as a class when expanded; others skip it.

d_call	v_call	clone_size	j_call	cdr3_nt	cdr3_aa
-	TRBV21-1	once	TRBJ1-1	TGTGCCAGCAGCAAAGGGGAGGGGGCGCCGAGCACTGAAGCTTTCTTT	CASSKGEGAPSTEAFF
-	TRBV9	-	TRBJ1-1	TGTGCCAGCAGTCTAGCCTTCGGGACTGAAGCTTTCTTT	CASSLAFGTEAFF
TRBD1	TRBV7-7	-	TRBJ2-7	TGTGCCAGCAGCCTACAGGGGGACTACGAGCAGTACTTC	CASSLQGDYEQYF
-	TRBV18	-	TRBJ2-5	TGTGCCAGCTCCCAAGGCGGGCGGGGCCAAGAGACCCAGTACTTC	CASSQGGRGQETQYF
-	TRBV5-4	-	TRBJ2-3	TGTGCCAGCAGCCCGGAGGGCAGTTTGACAGATACGCAGTATTTT	CASSPEGSLTDTQYF
TRBD1	TRBV25-1	-	TRBJ2-6	TGTGCCAGCAGTAAACCGGGACAGGGCCTCTCTGGGGCCAACGTCCTGACTTTC	CASSKPGQGLSGANVLTF
-	TRBV6-6	-	TRBJ1-5	TGTGCCAGCAGTGCCCAAGGGACGAACGACCATCAGCCCCAGCATTTT	CASSAQGTNDHQPQHF
-	TRBV2	-	TRBJ2-7	TGTGCCAGCAGTCTCGACAGCTACGAGCAGTACTTC	CASSLDSYEQYF
-	TRBV2	-	TRBJ1-1	TGTGCCAGCAGCGCCGGGCCCGGGGACACTGAAGCTTTCTTT	CASSAGPGDTEAFF
-	TRBV29-1	-	TRBJ1-3	TGCAGCGCTGGGTACAGTAGAAACACCATATATTTT	CSAGYSRNTIYF
TRBD2	TRBV5-6	-	TRBJ2-6	TGTGCCAGCAGCTTGGTTGTCCTAGCGGGAGCTGGGGCCAACGTCCTGACTTTC	CASSLVVLAGAGANVLTF
-	TRBV5-1	-	TRBJ2-5	TGCGCCAGCAGCTTGTGGCGGCCCGAAGAGACCCAGTACTTC	CASSLWRPEETQYF
TRBD1	TRBV4-1	-	TRBJ1-1	TGCGCCAGCAGCCGACGGGACAGGGGGCATAACACTGAAGCTTTCTTT	CASSRRDRGHNTEAFF
-	TRBV5-6	-	TRBJ2-3	TGTGCCAGCAGCGGCGGACGGGACAGCACAGATACGCAGTATTTT	CASSGGRDSTDTQYF
-	TRBV27	-	TRBJ2-7	TGTGCCAGCAGCCCCCGGTCGGGCATAGCCTACGAGCAGTACTTC	CASSPRSGIAYEQYF
TRBD2	TRBV7-9	-	TRBJ2-2	TGTGCCAGCAGCTTGGCGGGAGTGGGCGCCGGGGAGCTGTTTTTT	CASSLAGVGAGELFF
-	TRBV6-5	-	TRBJ1-5	TGTGCCAGCAGGGGGAAAGGGCAGCCCCAGCATTTT	CASRGKGQPQHF